These 15 T cell receptor beta chains were all obtained from the same sample, sequenced in a study of spatial heterogeneity in lung cancer. TCRdb passed the 5' RACE reads through MiXCR, listing each CDR3 protein once. The data contain about 50,000 distinct CDR3 sequences, 6.5% to 7.5% of them singletons. Stated time point: blood at routine non-recurrence follow-up after resection. Tumor, nontumor lung or frozen PBMC supplied whole RNA, sequenced without sorting. The sequencing used PBMCs, collected at follow-up. All receptors come from a female donor with early-stage non-small cell lung cancer.

This clonotype was picked up many times. The rearrangement links TRBV5-1 to TRBJ2-3; no reliable D call. Per germline, CDR1 SGHRS and CDR2 YFSETQ. This CDR3 comprises 13 residues. The V and J ends lost 0 bases and 2 bases respectively, with 4 bases between them. The CDR3 DNA reads as TGCGCCAGCAGCTTGGAAGCCACAGATACGCAGTATTTT. Translation gives CASSLEATDTQYF. The entire variable domain, with the rest obtained from reference TRBV5-1 and TRBJ2-3, is as follows: KAGVTQTPRYLIKTRGQQVTLSCSPISGHRSVSWYQQTPGQGLQFLFEYFSETQRNKGNFPGRFSGRQFSNSRSEMNVSTLELGDSALYLCASSLEATDTQYFGPGTRLTVL.

This clonotype came up many times. The CDR3 coding sequence is TGTGCCAGCAAATCCAGCGGGGGAACATCAGATACGCAGTATTTT. It yields the protein CASKSSGGTSDTQYF. This chain connects TRBV7-6 to TRBJ2-3, with 8 bases identical to TRBD2. The trim removed 7 bases at V and 4 bases at J, leaving 10 bases unmatched. The germline V gene encodes CDR1 SGHVS and CDR2 FNYEAQ. CDR3 length: 15 residues.

This clonotype has only a few counts. The chain carries TRBV7-9 and TRBJ1-1; perhaps TRBD1 as D (5 bases). The CDR3 length is 12 residues. The germline V and J ends were trimmed by 1 base and 8 bases, with 8 bases remaining between them. Germline lookup yields CDR1 SEHNR and CDR2 FQNEAQ (reference sequence). The CDR3 nucleotides are TGTGCCAGCAGCTTAGATCAGGGAGAAGCTTTCTTT. Encoded protein: CASSLDQGEAFF.

This clonotype was counted ten times or more. The V and J genes are TRBV28 and TRBJ2-2; 8 positions agree with TRBD2. V lost 6 bases to trimming and J lost 7 bases; unmatched junction nucleotides: 1. Germline V gene lookup returns CDR1 MDHEN and CDR2 SYDVKM. This CDR3 is 12 amino acids long. The CDR3 sequence: CASSREGGELFF. The CDR3 nucleotides read TGTGCCAGCAGCCGGGAGGGCGGGGAGCTGTTTTTT.

In DNA, the CDR3 is TGTGCCAGCTCATCGGGACAGGGAATCTTCTATGGCTACACCTTC. The encoded protein is CASSSGQGIFYGYTF. This sequence joins TRBV18 and TRBJ1-2; 9 bases agree with TRBD1. This CDR3 is built from 15 residues. With 5 bases clipped from V and 4 bases from J, the junction kept 8 bases outside the gene matches. Germline CDR1 KGHSH, CDR2 LQKENI.

This clonotype was observed at least ten times. The chain recombines TRBV3-1 with TRBJ2-4; TRBD1 matches at 7 bases. Germline V gene data show CDR1 as LGHDT and CDR2 as YNNKEL (reference sequence). After removal of 4 bases from V and 6 bases from J, the junction contained 12 bases not matched to a gene. The CDR3 has 16 residues. Here the CDR3 DNA reads TGTGCCAGCAGCCGCTTCGGACAGGCCCCACCAAACATTCAGTACTTC. The encoded protein is CASSRFGQAPPNIQYF. The whole variable domain, filled in from reference TRBV3-1 and TRBJ2-4, reads DTAVSQTPKYLVTQMGNDKSIKCEQNLGHDTMYWYKQDSKKFLKIMFSYNNKELIINETVPNRFSPKSPDKAHLNLHINSLELGDSAVYFCASSRFGQAPPNIQYFGAGTRLSVL.

This sequence joins TRBV7-2 and TRBJ2-1, with TRBD1 matching 9 bases. This CDR3 spans 15 amino acids. V lost 4 bases and J lost 4; bases outside the gene matches: 5. Germline lookup yields CDR1 SGHTA and CDR2 FQGNSA. This CDR3 is CASSSGTGIYNEQFF. DNA of the CDR3: TGTGCCAGCAGCTCAGGGACAGGGATATACAATGAGCAGTTCTTC.

This clonotype was counted at least ten times. The genes are TRBV2 and TRBJ2-3; maybe TRBD2 (6 bases). From germline, CDR1 is SNHLY and CDR2 FYNNEI. Trimming pared 2 bases from V and 1 base from J, leaving 10 bases between. This CDR3 spans 15 amino acids. The CDR3 DNA reads TGTGCCAGCAGTGAAACTAGCTACGGCACAGATACGCAGTATTTT. Protein sequence: CASSETSYGTDTQYF.

The chain links TRBV7-2 to TRBJ2-3, with unresolved D. The V gene's germline CDR1 is SGHTA and CDR2 FQGNSA. The V end lost 5 bases, the J end lost 0 bases, and 3 bases lay between the germline ends. There are 12 residues in the CDR3. CDR3 nucleotide sequence: TGTGCCAGCAGCGAAAGCACAGATACGCAGTATTTT. Translated: CASSESTDTQYF.

The chain combines TRBV7-8 with TRBJ2-7, with a possible D match to TRBD1 (6 bases). V lost 1 base to trimming and J lost 1 base, with 17 bases between them. Germline CDR1 is SGHVS and CDR2 is FQNEAQ. This CDR3 region has 17 residues. The DNA for the CDR3 is TGTGCCAGCAGCTTAGTATTTGCTGGGGGCAGTTCCTACGAGCAGTACTTC. Translation gives CASSLVFAGGSSYEQYF.

This clonotype has ten or more counts. V usage is TRBV21-1 and J usage is TRBJ1-5; the table names TRBD1, a call not compared with the DNA. TRBV21-1 is a pseudogene locus. The CDR3 runs to 15 residues. The CDR3 nucleotides read TGTGCCAGCAAAAGTGGCAGGGATAGCAATCAGCCCCAGCATTTT. This codes for CASKSGRDSNQPQHF.

Notes on this clonotype: A clone one base away is much larger, so this may be a read error. This chain uses TRBV6-5 with TRBJ1-1; D is undetermined. V was cut by 1 base and J by 9 bases, with 6 bases left in between. Germline values: CDR1 MNHEY, CDR2 SVGAGI. This CDR3 contains 11 residues. The CDR3 nucleotides are TGTGCCAGCAGTTACTGGACTCAAGCTTTCTTT. Translation: CASSYWTQAFF.

The chain carries TRBV24-1 and TRBJ2-2; D is uncertain. The CDR3 sequence is 16 residues long. V was cut by 0 bases and J by 0 bases, with 7 bases left in between. CDR1 and CDR2 from the germline V gene are KGHDR and SFDVKD. CDR3 region: CATSDLQKTNTGELFF. CDR3 DNA sequence: TGTGCCACCAGTGATTTGCAAAAAACGAACACCGGGGAGCTGTTTTTT.

This clonotype was observed at least ten times. The V gene is TRBV5-5, the J gene TRBJ1-1, with no clear D. Trimming took off 3 bases at V and 1 base at J, with 7 bases between the two ends. CDR3 length: 13 amino acids. Looked up from germline, CDR1 is SGHKS and CDR2 is YYEKEE (reference sequence). In DNA form, the CDR3 reads TGTGCCAGCAGCTATCTTGGGAACACTGAAGCTTTCTTT. It specifies CASSYLGNTEAFF.

This clonotype appeared many times. The chain couples TRBV12-3 or TRBV12-4 to TRBJ2-1; D is perhaps TRBD1 (6 bases). Trimming took 4 bases from V and 7 from J, leaving 14 bases between them. The CDR3 loop spans 14 amino acids. CDR3 in amino acids: CASSYHPQGNEQFF. CDR3 in DNA: TGTGCCAGCAGTTACCATCCGCAGGGGAATGAGCAGTTCTTC.